This TCR delta chain was profiled in a study of gamma-delta T cells after stem cell transplantation. V lost 3 bases to trimming and J lost 0 bases, with 22 bases between them. There are 18 residues in the CDR3. The germline V gene has CDR1 GEAIGNYY and CDR2 EKD. TCRdb redid the clone calls on the RT-PCR reads with CATT. The table records under 5,500 delta-chain clones, 9.8% of them present only once. By its share, this clone is medium-sized. The sequencing sample was made of gamma-delta T cells. The TCR comes from a human donor. It is not recorded whose cells these are; they may come from a transplant donor. This chain connects TRDV2 to TRDJ1; a possible D gene is TRDD3 (6 bases). The CDR3: CACDPLRRGETYTDKLIF. The CDR3 nucleotides read TGTGCCTGTGACCCGCTTCGGCGGGGGGAAACGTACACCGATAAACTCATCTTT.